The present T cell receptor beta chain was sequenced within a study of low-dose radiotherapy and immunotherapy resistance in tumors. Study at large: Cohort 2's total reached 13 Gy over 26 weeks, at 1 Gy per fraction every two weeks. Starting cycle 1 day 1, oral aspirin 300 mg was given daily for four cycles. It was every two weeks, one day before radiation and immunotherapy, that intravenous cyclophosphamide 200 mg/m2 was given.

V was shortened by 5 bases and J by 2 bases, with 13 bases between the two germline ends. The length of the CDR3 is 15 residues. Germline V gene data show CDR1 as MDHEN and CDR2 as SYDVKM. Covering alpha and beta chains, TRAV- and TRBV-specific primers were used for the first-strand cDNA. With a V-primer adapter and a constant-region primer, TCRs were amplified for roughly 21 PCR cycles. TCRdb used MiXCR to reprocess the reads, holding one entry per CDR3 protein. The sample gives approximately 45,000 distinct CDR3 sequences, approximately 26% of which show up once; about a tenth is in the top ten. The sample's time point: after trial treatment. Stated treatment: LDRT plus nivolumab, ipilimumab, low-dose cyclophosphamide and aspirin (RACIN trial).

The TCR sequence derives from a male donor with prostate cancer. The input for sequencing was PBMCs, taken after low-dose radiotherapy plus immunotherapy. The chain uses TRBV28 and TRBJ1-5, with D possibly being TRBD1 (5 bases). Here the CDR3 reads CASSGAQEGNQPQHF. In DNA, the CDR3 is TGTGCCAGCAGTGGGGCCCAGGAGGGCAATCAGCCCCAGCATTTT.